Each of the 28 T cell receptor beta chains below was sequenced from the same sample in a study of cytomegalovirus exposure and HLA in healthy donors. This PCR relied on a set of 60 Vbeta primers and 13 Jbeta primers. Assay: immunoSEQ multiplex PCR; the TCRdb copy retains only in-frame clones and omits some. The repertoire holds about 100,000 clones, with more than 65% as singletons. Sequenced: PBMCs. These receptor sequences come from a woman aged 50 to 60 in good health and CMV-seropositive.

The V call is TRBV9, the J call TRBJ1-3; D may be TRBD1 (5 bases). Germline CDR1 SGDLS, CDR2 YYNGEE. The CDR3 has 15 amino acids. V was cut by 2 bases and J by 8 bases, with 17 bases left in between. CDR3 nucleotides: TGTGCCAGCAGCGTTACAGGATCGCGAGGAGACACCATATATTTT. Translating gives CASSVTGSRGDTIYF. Looking up the rest from reference TRBV9 and TRBJ1-3 gives the full variable domain: DSGVTQTPKHLITATGQRVTLRCSPRSGDLSVYWYQQSLDQGLQFLIQYYNGEERAKGNILERFSAQQFPDLHSELNLSSLELGDSALYFCASSVTGSRGDTIYFGEGSWLTVV.

The chain uses TRBV10-3 and TRBJ1-5; 7 bases agree with TRBD1. CDR3 length: 14 amino acids. The J segment lost 7 bases and the V segment lost 6 bases, leaving 9 bases of the junction unmatched. Germline values: CDR1 ENHRY, CDR2 SYGVKD. The CDR3, as DNA: TGTGCCATCAGCAAAGACAGGGAGAGACAGCCCCAGCATTTT. The encoded protein is CAISKDRERQPQHF.

The gene calls are TRBV27 and TRBJ2-1; 7 bases are shared with TRBD1. CDR1 MNHEY and CDR2 SMNVEV come from the germline V gene (reference sequence). With 6 bases clipped from V and 4 bases from J, the junction kept 12 bases outside the gene matches. The CDR3 sequence is 16 residues long. DNA of the CDR3: TGTGCCAGCAGCCGCCGCGGACAGGCCCGATACAATGAGCAGTTCTTC. This gives the protein CASSRRGQARYNEQFF.

As for this clone: Compared with germline, one end of the junction differs, possibly owing to a read error. The V gene is TRBV7-9, the J gene TRBJ2-3, with 14 bases that match TRBD2. This CDR3 spans 17 amino acids. Germline loops: CDR1 SEHNR, CDR2 FQNEAQ (reference sequence). The CDR3 bases are TGTTCCAGCAGCTCGGGGACTAGCGGGAGTGTGACAGATACGCAGTATTTT. Translation gives CSSSSGTSGSVTDTQYF.

The sample holds a few counts of this clone. V and J are TRBV29-1 and TRBJ1-1, with a weak D call TRBD1 (5 bases). The CDR3 is 14 residues long. CDR1 and CDR2 (germline): SQVTM, ANQGSEA. Deletions cut 4 bases from V and 4 bases from J, with 16 bases between. The CDR3 loop is CSVVFSRGFTEAFF. Here the CDR3 DNA reads TGCAGCGTTGTTTTTTCTAGGGGTTTCACTGAAGCTTTCTTT.

This clone was counted a few times. V usage is TRBV30 and J usage is TRBJ1-6; 7 bases are shared with TRBD1. J was trimmed by 5 bases and V by 2 bases; bases with no gene match: 15. The CDR3 consists of 18 residues. Germline values: CDR1 GTSNPN, CDR2 SVGIG (reference sequence). The CDR3 DNA reads TGTGCCTGGAGTTCTCCCCTCCCTTCAGGGGGAAATAATTCACCCCTCCACTTT. Its protein is CAWSSPLPSGGNNSPLHF.

The J gene is TRBJ2-1, the V gene TRBV30; D perhaps matches TRBD2 (7 bases). V lost 3 bases and J 7 bases, leaving 19 bases between the germline ends. The CDR3 runs 15 residues. Germline CDR1 GTSNPN, CDR2 SVGIG (reference sequence). The CDR3 here is CAWRPGAGLGNEQFF. The CDR3 coding sequence is TGTGCCTGGAGGCCAGGGGCCGGACTAGGAAATGAGCAGTTCTTC.

The rearrangement links TRBV7-9 to TRBJ2-1; 9 nucleotides align to TRBD2. The J segment lost 2 bases and the V segment lost 6 bases, leaving 8 bases of the junction unmatched. The CDR3 has 16 amino acids. CDR1 and CDR2 (germline): SEHNR, FQNEAQ (reference sequence). CDR3 DNA: TGTGCCAGCAGGCCCCCTAGCGGGGAGCCCTACAATGAGCAGTTCTTC. It is translated as CASRPPSGEPYNEQFF.

Details on this clone: An end of the junction does not agree with germline; a read error may underlie this. V usage is TRBV7-9 and J usage is TRBJ2-2; maybe TRBD1 (6 bases). The CDR3 covers 15 residues. Per germline, CDR1 SEHNR and CDR2 FQNEAQ (reference sequence). This CDR3 is CSSSLQQGRTGELFF. In DNA, the CDR3 is TGTTCCAGCAGCTTACAACAGGGACGGACCGGGGAGCTGTTTTTT.

The gene calls are TRBV30 and TRBJ1-2, with a weak D call TRBD1 (5 bases). CDR3 length: 16 residues. Germline CDR1 GTSNPN, CDR2 SVGIG (reference sequence). With 2 bases removed from V and 4 bases from J, the gap between germline ends came to 20 bases. The chain's CDR3 is CAWSFPGAGGAYGYTF. For the CDR3, the DNA is TGTGCCTGGAGTTTCCCTGGGGCAGGTGGTGCCTATGGCTACACCTTC.

This chain joins TRBV19 and TRBJ2-1, with TRBD1 identical over 10 bases. The CDR3 consists of 13 residues. The junction had 4 bases not matched to a gene; V was cut back by 6 bases and J by 8 bases. Germline-derived CDR1 and CDR2 are LNHDA and SQIVND (reference sequence). The CDR3 DNA sequence: TGTGCCAGTAGACGGACAGGGGGGGATGAGCAGTTCTTC. It yields the protein CASRRTGGDEQFF.

This chain uses TRBV6-5 with TRBJ2-7; 7 nucleotides align to TRBD2. Germline CDR1 and CDR2: MNHEY and SVGAGI. This CDR3 contains 14 residues. J lost 0 bases, V lost 8 bases, and 7 bases had no gene match. The CDR3: CASGKAGPSYEQYF. In DNA form, the CDR3 reads TGTGCCAGCGGAAAAGCGGGGCCCTCCTACGAGCAGTACTTC.

The genes are TRBV5-5 and TRBJ2-3; D is undetermined. V was trimmed by 0 bases and J by 8 bases, leaving 19 bases between them. Germline assignment: CDR1 SGHKS and CDR2 YYEKEE (reference sequence). CDR3 size: 16 residues. The CDR3 bases are TGTGCCAGCAGCTTGGTCGCTACCGAATTTAGGAGTACGCAGTATTTT. The encoded protein is CASSLVATEFRSTQYF.

The rearrangement joins TRBV7-3 to TRBJ2-7, with a possible D match to TRBD1 (7 bases). V was shortened by 2 bases and J by 2 bases, with 13 bases between the two germline ends. Germline lookup yields CDR1 SGHTA and CDR2 FQGTGA. The CDR3 has 15 amino acids. The CDR3 DNA follows: TGTGCCAGCAGCTTAGGAGGGGGCCTACCCTACGAGCAGTACTTC. Its translation: CASSLGGGLPYEQYF.

This clone was recorded a few times. The rearrangement joins TRBV15 to TRBJ1-1, with TRBD1 matching 7 bases. V trimming: 1 base; J trimming: 4 bases; junction bases outside the gene matches: 6. This CDR3 spans 15 amino acids. Germline V gene data show CDR1 as LNHNV and CDR2 as YYDKDF (reference sequence). The CDR3 loop reads CATSRGSGGLTEAFF. The CDR3, as DNA: TGTGCCACCAGCAGAGGATCAGGGGGGCTCACTGAAGCTTTCTTT.

The chain links TRBV5-1 to TRBJ1-1; D is uncertain. CDR1 SGHRS and CDR2 YFSETQ come from the germline V gene. The CDR3 contains 16 residues. The V end was cut by 0 bases, the J end by 4 bases, with 16 bases between. CDR3: CASSLARSGRSTEAFF. The CDR3 nucleotides are TGCGCCAGCAGCTTGGCCAGAAGTGGGAGAAGCACTGAAGCTTTCTTT.

The V gene is TRBV6-5, the J gene TRBJ1-1; tentatively, D is TRBD1 (6 bases). This CDR3 comprises 14 residues. The germline CDR1 and CDR2 sequences are MNHEY and SVGAGI. Trimming took 4 bases from V and 4 from J, leaving 13 bases between them. For the CDR3, the DNA is TGTGCCAGCAGTTTCAGGGGCGGCGGCACTGAAGCTTTCTTT. Translated, it gives CASSFRGGGTEAFF.

The rearrangement links TRBV7-9 to TRBJ2-3, with TRBD1 matching over 9 bases. Germline loops: CDR1 SEHNR, CDR2 FQNEAQ (reference sequence). There are 16 residues in the CDR3. Trimming at V came to 4 bases and at J to 2 bases, leaving 7 bases not matched to a gene. The CDR3 loop reads CASSYPTGGATDTQYF. CDR3 DNA sequence: TGTGCCAGCAGCTACCCGACAGGGGGGGCCACAGATACGCAGTATTTT.

This rearrangement joins TRBV21-1 to TRBJ1-1; TRBD1, the table's D call, lacks a check against the DNA. TRBV21-1 is shown as a pseudogene. The CDR3 loop spans 18 amino acids. CDR3 nucleotides: TGTGCCAGCAGCAAACGAGAGGGATTGGACAGCTTGAACACTGAAGCTTTCTTT. This sequence encodes CASSKREGLDSLNTEAFF.

V usage is TRBV6-5 and J usage is TRBJ1-2; the match to TRBD1 covers 11 bases. CDR1 MNHEY and CDR2 SVGAGI come from the germline V gene. The CDR3 is made up of 15 amino acids. Unmatched junction bases numbered 7, after V lost 7 bases and J lost 3 bases. In DNA form, the CDR3 reads TGTGCCAGCACCTCGGGACAGGGGGTTTACTATGGCTACACCTTC. Amino acid sequence: CASTSGQGVYYGYTF.

The genes are TRBV2 and TRBJ2-7; D not resolved. This CDR3 is built from 11 residues. The V and J ends lost 4 bases and 6 bases respectively, with 7 bases between them. Germline V gene lookup returns CDR1 SNHLY and CDR2 FYNNEI. The CDR3 loop reads CASSVEREQYF. CDR3 DNA: TGTGCCAGCAGTGTCGAGCGCGAGCAGTACTTC.

V is TRBV19 and J is TRBJ1-1; 9 nucleotides line up with TRBD1. The germline CDR1 and CDR2 sequences are LNHDA and SQIVND (reference sequence). J lost 4 bases, V lost 6 bases, and 6 bases had no gene match. CDR3 length: 14 amino acids. CDR3 protein: CASSPTGGITEAFF. The CDR3 DNA follows: TGTGCCAGTAGCCCGACAGGGGGTATCACTGAAGCTTTCTTT.

The gene calls are TRBV30 and TRBJ2-2; 7 bases agree with TRBD2. The junction had 13 bases not matched to a gene; V was cut back by 0 bases and J by 6 bases. Germline V lookup: CDR1 GTSNPN, CDR2 SVGIG (reference sequence). CDR3 length equals 17 residues. The CDR3: CAWSVRGGEGEAGELFF. Here the CDR3 DNA reads TGTGCCTGGAGTGTACGGGGTGGGGAGGGTGAAGCCGGGGAGCTGTTTTTT. Full variable domain (rest looked up from reference TRBV30 and TRBJ2-2): SQTIHQWPATLVQPVGSPLSLECTVEGTSNPNLYWYRQAAGRGLQLLFYSVGIGQISSEVPQNLSASRPQDRQFILSSKKLLLSDSGFYLCAWSVRGGEGEAGELFFGEGSRLTVL.

This clone showed up just a few times. V usage is TRBV7-9 and J usage is TRBJ2-7, with 8 bases lining up with TRBD2. CDR3 length: 15 residues. Germline-derived CDR1 and CDR2 are SEHNR and FQNEAQ (reference sequence). J gave up 7 bases and V 5 bases, and 13 bases lay outside the gene matches. CDR3 in DNA: TGTGCCAGCAGCCCGGTGCAGCGGGGGCGTTGGGAGCAGTACTTC. It codes for CASSPVQRGRWEQYF.

V gene TRBV6-5 combines with J gene TRBJ2-2; D is possibly TRBD2 (6 bases). V lost 9 bases and J 2 bases, leaving 10 bases between the germline ends. The CDR3 extends over 13 amino acids. Germline V lookup: CDR1 MNHEY, CDR2 SVGAGI. Here the CDR3 DNA reads TGTGCCAGTCGGGAGAGCAACACCGGGGAGCTGTTTTTT. This codes for CASRESNTGELFF.

The J gene is TRBJ2-7, the V gene TRBV19, with a weak D call TRBD1 (6 bases). V was trimmed by 10 bases and J by 0 bases, leaving 13 bases between them. Germline V gene lookup returns CDR1 LNHDA and CDR2 SQIVND (reference sequence). The CDR3 loop spans 13 amino acids. CDR3 coding DNA: TGTGCCACCAGACAGGCGAGCTCCTACGAGCAGTACTTC. It translates to CATRQASSYEQYF. The whole variable domain, filled in from reference TRBV19 and TRBJ2-7, reads DGGITQSPKYLFRKEGQNVTLSCEQNLNHDAMYWYRQDPGQGLRLIYYSQIVNDFQKGDIAEGYSVSREKKESFPLTVTSAQKNPTAFYLCATRQASSYEQYFGPGTRLTVT.

This clone was counted a single time. The chain recombines TRBV2 with TRBJ2-6; a weak D match, TRBD1 (6 bases). The CDR3 extends over 16 amino acids. Between the trimmed V and J ends, which lost 6 bases and 0 bases, there was a span of 12 bases. The V gene's germline CDR1 is SNHLY and CDR2 FYNNEI. The CDR3 region has the DNA TGTGCCAGCAGGAACGGACAGCACTCTGGGGCCAACGTCCTGACTTTC. This translates into CASRNGQHSGANVLTF.

The chain recombines TRBV6-6 with TRBJ1-1; D perhaps matches TRBD1 (5 bases). V was cut by 6 bases and J by 2 bases, with 13 bases left in between. CDR1 and CDR2 (germline): MNHNY, SVGAGI (reference sequence). This CDR3 is built from 14 residues. The CDR3 bases are TGTGCCAGCAGGTTGACAGCCACCAACACTGAAGCTTTCTTT. The encoded protein is CASRLTATNTEAFF.